Each of the 31 T cell receptor beta chains below was sequenced from the same sample in a study of blood T cell repertoires in COVID-19 (dated by TCRdb to between 2020 and 2021). Library prep was done by the immunoSEQ multiplex PCR assay. TCRdb's version of the immuneACCESS table is confined to in-frame rearrangements and falls short of the full clone set. An unresolved V gene accounts for under half of the shortfall where checked; the remainder is of unknown origin. For this sample the table gives around 200,000 clones, of which 86% were detected only once. Approximately 4% of the sample comes from the top ten. Sequenced sample: PBMCs or T cells enriched from blood (not recorded which). The receptors derive from a woman aged 25 to 45 who had been exposed to COVID-19.

V is TRBV6-5 and J is TRBJ1-2; D is unresolved. There are 13 residues in the CDR3. From germline, CDR1 is MNHEY and CDR2 SVGAGI. Trimming removed 5 bases from V and 8 bases from J, with 15 bases in between. In DNA form, the CDR3 reads TGTGCCAGCAGTAAACCGACATCACAAGGCTACACCTTC. Amino acid sequence: CASSKPTSQGYTF.

The chain recombines TRBV27 with TRBJ1-5; no definite D call. Germline assignment: CDR1 MNHEY and CDR2 SMNVEV (reference sequence). This CDR3 region has 14 residues. The ends were cut back, 3 bases at V and 0 bases at J, with 6 bases in the middle. CDR3 protein: CASSLRNSNQPQHF. The CDR3 region has the DNA TGTGCCAGCAGTTTGCGCAATAGCAATCAGCCCCAGCATTTT.

This clone has a single count. This chain uses TRBV3-1 (or the pseudogene TRBV3-2) with TRBJ2-5; the match to TRBD2 covers 7 bases. V shed 1 base and J 5 bases; nucleotides not matched to a gene: 10. The CDR3 loop spans 16 amino acids. In germline, CDR1 is LGHDT, CDR2 YNNKEL (reference sequence). This CDR3 reads CASSQAGRGWRETQYF. The CDR3 nucleotides are TGTGCCAGCAGCCAAGCGGGGAGGGGTTGGCGGGAGACCCAGTACTTC.

The V call is TRBV2, the J call TRBJ1-2; TRBD1 agrees at 7 bases. V shed 3 bases and J 1 base; nucleotides not matched to a gene: 5. The CDR3 is made up of 15 amino acids. Germline V gene lookup returns CDR1 SNHLY and CDR2 FYNNEI. The CDR3 region has the DNA TGTGCCAGCAGTGATGAGACAGGGAGTAACTATGGCTACACCTTC. Translation: CASSDETGSNYGYTF.

The CDR3 protein is CASSPPPGGPGDYGYTF. The CDR3 DNA follows: TGTGCCAGCAGCCCCCCCCCAGGGGGCCCCGGGGACTATGGCTACACCTTC. V is TRBV2 and J is TRBJ1-2, with 8 nucleotides matching TRBD1. CDR1 and CDR2 (germline): SNHLY, FYNNEI. The CDR3 covers 17 residues. The ends lost 6 bases at V and 3 bases at J; junction bases unmatched: 15.

This rearrangement joins TRBV7-2 to TRBJ2-3; TRBD2 matches 8 bases. CDR1 is SGHTA and CDR2 is FQGNSA in the germline V gene. The CDR3 sequence is 15 residues long. V was clipped by 5 bases and J by 0 bases; unmatched bases: 4. The CDR3 region has the DNA TGTGCCAGCAGCCCTGAGCGGGGGAGCACAGATACGCAGTATTTT. Its translation is CASSPERGSTDTQYF.

The chain links TRBV11-2 to TRBJ1-3; perhaps TRBD1 as D (5 bases). V shed 5 bases and J shed 0 bases, with 14 bases lying between them. The CDR3 sequence is 16 residues long. Per the germline V gene, CDR1 is SGHAT and CDR2 is FQNNGV. CDR3 nucleotides: TGTGCCAGCAGCCCCTCGACAGATTTCTCTGGAAACACCATATATTTT. Its translation is CASSPSTDFSGNTIYF.

The chain links TRBV19 to TRBJ1-5, with TRBD1 matching 8 bases. The V segment lost 5 bases and the J segment 0 bases; nucleotides outside the gene matches: 12. Per germline, CDR1 LNHDA and CDR2 SQIVND (reference sequence). The CDR3 length is 18 residues. In DNA, the CDR3 is TGTGCCAGTAGTCTAGGGGACAGGAGACTTTTTAGCAATCAGCCCCAGCATTTT. Protein sequence: CASSLGDRRLFSNQPQHF.

This rearrangement joins TRBV6-1 to TRBJ1-2, with D perhaps matching TRBD1 (5 bases). Germline CDR1 reads MNHNS; CDR2 reads SASEGT. Trimming stripped 0 bases from V and 7 bases from J, with 15 bases between. The CDR3 loop spans 15 amino acids. The CDR3 is CASSEAVHVGAGYTF. Here the CDR3 DNA reads TGTGCCAGCAGTGAAGCAGTTCATGTAGGGGCTGGCTACACCTTC.

This rearrangement joins TRBV11-2 to TRBJ1-1; D gene ambiguous. V gave up 1 base and J gave up 6 bases, with 12 bases separating them. Germline lookup yields CDR1 SGHAT and CDR2 FQNNGV. This CDR3 has 14 residues. The CDR3 protein is CASSLVGSMPEAFF. The DNA for the CDR3 is TGTGCCAGCAGCTTAGTGGGCAGTATGCCTGAAGCTTTCTTT.

V and J are TRBV30 and TRBJ1-5, with D unclear. Per germline, CDR1 GTSNPN and CDR2 SVGIG (reference sequence). This CDR3 has 14 residues. V lost 0 bases, J lost 7 bases, and 13 bases lay in between. The CDR3, as DNA: TGTGCCTGGAGTGTAAAGGGAGGGAGGCAGCCCCAGCATTTT. This encodes CAWSVKGGRQPQHF.

The J gene is TRBJ2-3, the V gene TRBV1; the table's TRBD1 call for D was not verified on the DNA. TRBV1 corresponds to a pseudogene. The CDR3 totals 15 residues. Here the CDR3 DNA reads TGCACCAGCAGCCAAGATGTGGGGCGTACAGATACGCAGTATTTT. Residues: CTSSQDVGRTDTQYF.

This chain uses TRBV7-3 with TRBJ2-3, with D perhaps TRBD2 (7 bases). Trimming removed 4 bases from V and 1 base from J, with 9 bases in between. Germline loops: CDR1 SGHTA, CDR2 FQGTGA. This CDR3 region has 14 residues. The CDR3 sequence is CASSWGGRTDTQYF. For the CDR3, the DNA is TGTGCCAGCAGCTGGGGGGGCCGCACAGATACGCAGTATTTT.

This sequence joins TRBV30 and TRBJ2-3, with 14 positions matching TRBD2. This CDR3 comprises 16 residues. The V gene's germline CDR1 is GTSNPN and CDR2 SVGIG (reference sequence). Losses at the gene ends were 0 bases for V and 6 bases for J; bases not matched to a gene: 5. CDR3 in DNA: TGTGCCTGGAGTGTATTCGGACTAGCGGGGGGTGATACGCAGTATTTT. Its translation is CAWSVFGLAGGDTQYF.

This clone was seen just once. This chain's CDR3 is CATSGGTTGRSPGGYTF. CDR3 sequence (DNA): TGTGCCACCAGTGGAGGAACGACAGGGCGGTCTCCTGGTGGCTACACCTTC. The rearrangement links TRBV24-1 to TRBJ1-2, with 7 nucleotides matching TRBD1. The trim removed 5 bases at V and 7 bases at J, leaving 18 bases unmatched. Germline loops: CDR1 KGHDR, CDR2 SFDVKD. This CDR3 has 17 amino acids.

This clone was recorded a few times. Other DNA sequences in this specimen translate into the identical CDR3. The chain recombines TRBV3-1 (or the pseudogene TRBV3-2) with TRBJ1-5; 8 bases line up with TRBD1. There are 14 residues in the CDR3. CDR1 and CDR2 from the germline V gene are LGHDT and YNNKEL (reference sequence). V dropped 2 bases and J dropped 7; count of bases not matched to a gene: 4. The CDR3 protein is CASSQRTGNQPQHF. The CDR3 DNA follows: TGTGCCAGCAGCCAAAGGACAGGGAACCAGCCCCAGCATTTT.

The chain is built from TRBV2 and TRBJ1-1; D is possibly TRBD1 (5 bases). V was clipped by 7 bases and J by 4 bases, with 19 bases between them. CDR3 length equals 15 residues. CDR1 and CDR2 (germline): SNHLY, FYNNEI. The chain's CDR3 is CASTSGVPGITEAFF. The CDR3 DNA sequence: TGTGCCAGCACCTCGGGGGTCCCTGGTATCACTGAAGCTTTCTTT.

The chain links TRBV7-8 to TRBJ2-1; 12 bases match TRBD2. V lost 2 bases, J lost 9 bases, and 5 bases stayed unmatched. CDR3 length equals 15 residues. Germline V gene data show CDR1 as SGHVS and CDR2 as FQNEAQ. The CDR3 sequence is CASSLPSGGAAEQFF. The CDR3 region has the DNA TGTGCCAGCAGCTTACCTAGCGGGGGGGCGGCTGAGCAGTTCTTC.

This chain joins TRBV6-5 and TRBJ2-3; D not resolved. This CDR3 spans 15 amino acids. V lost 0 bases, J lost 5 bases, and 12 bases lay in between. CDR1 is MNHEY and CDR2 is SVGAGI in the germline V gene. In nucleotides, the CDR3 is TGTGCCAGCAGTTACTCCGTCCTCCGCGGAGATACGCAGTATTTT. Its protein product is CASSYSVLRGDTQYF.

This clone was counted once. The sample holds other DNA sequences that translate to the same CDR3. Here the CDR3 reads CASSQDGQGGTGELFF. The CDR3, as DNA: TGTGCCAGCAGCCAAGATGGACAGGGGGGTACCGGGGAGCTGTTTTTT. The J gene is TRBJ2-2, the V gene TRBV3-1 (or the pseudogene TRBV3-2); 10 positions agree with TRBD1. The CDR3 is 16 amino acids. Germline V gives CDR1 LGHDT, CDR2 YNNKEL (reference sequence). The V and J ends lost 0 bases and 5 bases, in that order; junction bases with no gene match: 3.

The V call is TRBV7-9, the J call TRBJ1-1; no definite D call. Trimming stripped 5 bases from V and 4 bases from J, with 11 bases between. Germline values: CDR1 SEHNR, CDR2 FQNEAQ (reference sequence). This CDR3 spans 13 amino acids. CDR3 sequence reads: CASSTEEGTEAFF. CDR3 DNA sequence: TGTGCCAGCAGCACCGAGGAGGGCACTGAAGCTTTCTTT.

V usage is TRBV5-4 and J usage is TRBJ1-1, with D perhaps TRBD1 (6 bases). V shed 4 bases and J shed 3 bases, with 16 bases lying between them. Looked up from germline, CDR1 is SGHNT and CDR2 is YYREEE (reference sequence). The CDR3 runs to 15 residues. The CDR3 coding sequence is TGTGCCAGCAGCCATACAGGGAGGGTGGACACTGAAGCTTTCTTT. This codes for CASSHTGRVDTEAFF.

The count of this clone is one. This rearrangement joins TRBV7-9 to TRBJ2-1; 9 nucleotides agree with TRBD1. CDR1 SEHNR and CDR2 FQNEAQ come from the germline V gene (reference sequence). V shed 2 bases and J 3 bases; nucleotides not matched to a gene: 11. The CDR3 has 18 amino acids. In DNA, the CDR3 is TGTGCCAGCAGCTTATTCATCGGGACAGGGACGCGCTACAATGAGCAGTTCTTC. Protein product: CASSLFIGTGTRYNEQFF. The full variable domain, with the rest looked up from reference TRBV7-9 and TRBJ2-1, is DTGVSQNPRHKITKRGQNVTFRCDPISEHNRLYWYRQTLGQGPEFLTYFQNEAQLEKSRLLSDRFSAERPKGSFSTLEIQRTEQGDSAMYLCASSLFIGTGTRYNEQFFGPGTRLTVL.

This chain connects TRBV14 to TRBJ2-3; D is unclear. Germline V gene sequence: CDR1 SGHDN, CDR2 FVKESK. The CDR3 runs 17 residues. V lost 0 bases to trimming and J lost 0 bases, with 13 bases between them. The CDR3 sequence: CASSQDFLAVSTDTQYF. The CDR3 DNA sequence: TGTGCCAGCAGCCAAGATTTCCTCGCGGTTAGCACAGATACGCAGTATTTT.

In its sample, this clone was seen a few times. The same CDR3 also results from other DNA sequences found in this sample. The chain links TRBV6-1 to TRBJ2-7; D is undetermined. The CDR3 spans 14 residues. Trimming left V 2 bases short and J 0 bases short, with 8 bases between. CDR1 is MNHNS and CDR2 is SASEGT in the germline V gene. The CDR3 sequence is CASSEPGSSYEQYF. The CDR3 DNA is TGTGCCAGCAGTGAACCGGGTAGCTCCTACGAGCAGTACTTC.

The V call is TRBV19, the J call TRBJ2-7, with D tentatively TRBD2 (5 bases). Germline V lookup: CDR1 LNHDA, CDR2 SQIVND (reference sequence). V dropped 5 bases and J dropped 3 bases, with 14 bases sitting between them. CDR3 size: 14 residues. CDR3 residues: CASSHAGKSYEQYF. The CDR3, as DNA: TGTGCCAGTAGTCACGCGGGCAAGAGCTACGAGCAGTACTTC.

This chain connects TRBV10-3 to TRBJ2-4; tentatively, D is TRBD2 (6 bases). Trimming cost V 2 bases and J 0 bases, with 11 bases left between them. CDR1 is ENHRY and CDR2 is SYGVKD in the germline V gene. This CDR3 spans 16 amino acids. For the CDR3, the DNA is TGTGCCATCAGTGAGACTGGAGGGGAAGCCAAAAACATTCAGTACTTC. It specifies CAISETGGEAKNIQYF.

V and J are TRBV19 and TRBJ1-6; 9 bases align to TRBD1. CDR3 size: 13 residues. From germline, CDR1 is LNHDA and CDR2 SQIVND (reference sequence). The V and J ends lost 6 bases and 8 bases, in that order; junction bases with no gene match: 2. The CDR3 protein is CASRGQGYSPLHF. The CDR3 DNA reads TGTGCCAGTAGGGGACAGGGTTATTCACCCCTCCACTTT.

This clone occurred once. The rearrangement joins TRBV5-1 to TRBJ1-2, with D possibly being TRBD1 (6 bases). V was trimmed by 0 bases and J by 3 bases, leaving 12 bases between them. The CDR3 has 15 amino acids. CDR1 is SGHRS and CDR2 is YFSETQ in the germline V gene. The CDR3 spells CASSLGAQGDYGYTF. The CDR3 DNA reads as TGCGCCAGCAGCTTGGGGGCACAGGGAGACTATGGCTACACCTTC. Based on the CDR3 plus reference TRBV5-1 and TRBJ1-2, the full variable domain is KAGVTQTPRYLIKTRGQQVTLSCSPISGHRSVSWYQQTPGQGLQFLFEYFSETQRNKGNFPGRFSGRQFSNSRSEMNVSTLELGDSALYLCASSLGAQGDYGYTFGSGTRLTVV.

The chain carries TRBV7-8 and TRBJ2-7, with a weak D call TRBD1 (6 bases). CDR3 size: 13 residues. The germline CDR1 and CDR2 sequences are SGHVS and FQNEAQ. V dropped 5 bases and J dropped 2 bases, with 10 bases sitting between them. CDR3 bases: TGTGCCAGCAGCCACGGACAGCCCTACGAGCAGTACTTC. Amino acids: CASSHGQPYEQYF. The whole variable domain, remainder taken from reference TRBV7-8 and TRBJ2-7, is GAGVSQSPRYKVAKRGQDVALRCDPISGHVSLFWYQQALGQGPEFLTYFQNEAQLDKSGLPSDRFFAERPEGSVSTLKIQRTQQEDSAVYLCASSHGQPYEQYFGPGTRLTVT.

The rearrangement links TRBV9 to TRBJ2-3; TRBD2 agrees at 8 bases. The ends lost 3 bases at V and 1 base at J; junction bases unmatched: 1. Per germline, CDR1 SGDLS and CDR2 YYNGEE. The CDR3 runs 14 residues. The CDR3 bases are TGTGCCAGCAGCGCCGGGGGGGGCACAGATACGCAGTATTTT. Encoded protein: CASSAGGGTDTQYF.